Below, 29 T cell receptor beta chains from the same sample are listed, as sequenced in a study of spatial heterogeneity in lung cancer. TCRdb analysed the 5' RACE reads with MiXCR anew, one entry per CDR3 protein. In the table there are 100,000 to 110,000 distinct CDR3 sequences, approximately 4.7% of which are singletons. Their antigen targets remain unknown. The study, taken as a whole, reports: Counts that tracked tumor mutation counts were those of expanded intratumoral alpha and beta TCRs.

Sample time point: sample taken at primary tumor resection. Sample: lung tumor tissue, taken at surgery. These receptors were obtained from a male donor with early-stage non-small cell lung cancer.

This clonotype was observed at least ten times. This chain links TRBV27 with TRBJ2-1; D is possibly TRBD1 (5 bases). V lost 9 bases and J 0 bases, leaving 24 bases between the germline ends. CDR3 length: 18 amino acids. In germline, CDR1 is MNHEY, CDR2 SMNVEV (reference sequence). In DNA form, the CDR3 reads TGTGCCAGTACCCTCAGGGCAGACTTTAAAAACTCCTACAATGAGCAGTTCTTC. This codes for CASTLRADFKNSYNEQFF.

This clonotype was seen ten or more times. The V call is TRBV4-1, the J call TRBJ1-6; TRBD1 agrees at 8 bases. The V and J ends lost 0 bases and 6 bases, in that order; junction bases with no gene match: 13. The CDR3 has 19 residues. Germline values: CDR1 MGHRA, CDR2 YSYEKL. CDR3 sequence (DNA): TGCGCCAGCAGCCAAGATGCCCCCTATGGACAGGGTGTTAATTCACCCCTCCACTTT. Its protein is CASSQDAPYGQGVNSPLHF.

The V and J genes are TRBV7-9 and TRBJ1-6; TRBD1 matches at 8 bases. This CDR3 spans 14 amino acids. The V gene end was trimmed by 1 base and the J gene end by 10 bases; junction bases not matched to a gene: 3. The germline V gene encodes CDR1 SEHNR and CDR2 FQNEAQ (reference sequence). In nucleotides, the CDR3 is TGTGCCAGCAGCTTAGAACAGGGGGACTCACCCCTCCACTTT. Its translation: CASSLEQGDSPLHF.

This clonotype has at least ten counts. The chain joins TRBV6-6 to TRBJ2-4; D unclear. V was trimmed by 0 bases and J by 3 bases, leaving 15 bases between them. Germline V lookup: CDR1 MNHNY, CDR2 SVGAGI (reference sequence). The length of the CDR3 is 17 residues. This chain's CDR3 is CASSYSIQELDKNIQYF. In DNA, the CDR3 is TGTGCCAGCAGTTACTCGATTCAGGAGTTGGACAAAAACATTCAGTACTTC.

This clonotype was detected many times. V is TRBV3-1 and J is TRBJ1-3; D is uncertain. From germline, CDR1 is LGHDT and CDR2 YNNKEL (reference sequence). Trimming pared 4 bases from V and 2 bases from J, leaving 18 bases between. The CDR3 is made up of 17 amino acids. CDR3 sequence reads: CASSPSIWRSAGNTIYF. In DNA, the CDR3 is TGTGCCAGCAGCCCATCAATCTGGAGATCGGCTGGAAACACCATATATTTT.

The chain joins TRBV20-1 to TRBJ2-3; 9 positions agree with TRBD2. The germline CDR1 and CDR2 sequences are DFQATT and SNEGSKA (reference sequence). After removal of 6 bases from V and 4 bases from J, the junction contained 5 bases not matched to a gene. The CDR3 totals 13 residues. The CDR3 protein is CSAIAGVADTQYF. The CDR3 nucleotides read TGCAGTGCCATAGCGGGAGTGGCAGATACGCAGTATTTT.

A remark on this clonotype: Germline and junction disagree at one end, which may indicate a read error. The chain recombines TRBV20-1 with TRBJ2-1, with 9 bases aligning to TRBD2. CDR3 length equals 14 residues. The germline V gene encodes CDR1 DFQATT and CDR2 SNEGSKA (reference sequence). This CDR3 is CNARRGRADNEQFF. CDR3 in DNA: TGCAATGCTAGACGCGGGAGGGCGGACAATGAGCAGTTCTTC.

This clonotype was seen at least ten times. The chain is built from TRBV20-1 and TRBJ1-5; D gene ambiguous. This CDR3 has 15 residues. CDR1 and CDR2 (germline): DFQATT, SNEGSKA (reference sequence). Trimming pared 6 bases from V and 3 bases from J, leaving 18 bases between. This CDR3 is CSASVGGTYNQPQHF. CDR3 nucleotide sequence: TGCAGTGCCTCCGTGGGCGGAACGTACAATCAGCCCCAGCATTTT.

This clonotype was counted ten times or more. The chain links TRBV5-1 to TRBJ2-7; D is uncertain. This CDR3 comprises 13 residues. Germline CDR1 SGHRS, CDR2 YFSETQ. V lost 3 bases to trimming and J lost 2 bases, with 9 bases between them. This CDR3 reads CASSYTSTYEQYF. The CDR3 bases are TGCGCCAGCAGCTACACTTCAACCTACGAGCAGTACTTC.

This clonotype has a count of ten or more. The chain employs TRBV15 and TRBJ1-2; unclear D gene. In germline, CDR1 is LNHNV, CDR2 YYDKDF (reference sequence). Trimming took off 3 bases at V and 2 bases at J, with 22 bases between the two ends. This CDR3 contains 18 residues. The CDR3 loop reads CATSSQNRGGRGNYGYTF. The CDR3 region has the DNA TGTGCCACCAGCAGTCAAAACCGTGGAGGGAGAGGGAACTATGGCTACACCTTC.

This clonotype was seen repeatedly, ten times or more. This chain uses TRBV6-1 with TRBJ1-4; TRBD1 might be the D (5 bases). The CDR3 runs 17 residues. V was shortened by 3 bases and J by 0 bases, with 14 bases between the two germline ends. CDR1 and CDR2 from the germline V gene are MNHNS and SASEGT. The CDR3 loop is CASSDRTYISTNEKLFF. The CDR3, as DNA: TGTGCCAGCAGTGACCGGACATATATTTCAACTAATGAAAAACTGTTTTTT.

This clonotype occurred many times. The chain combines TRBV12-3 or TRBV12-4 with TRBJ1-5; D may be TRBD1 (6 bases). This CDR3 is built from 15 residues. With 3 bases removed from V and 6 bases from J, the gap between germline ends came to 15 bases. The CDR3 reads CASSLNVGGAQPQHF. CDR3 DNA sequence: TGTGCCAGCAGTTTGAATGTGGGGGGGGCTCAGCCCCAGCATTTT.

This clonotype was counted ten times or more. The chain links TRBV20-1 to TRBJ2-1; the D gene could be TRBD1 or TRBD2 (5 bases each). This CDR3 has 18 amino acids. The V end lost 0 bases, the J end lost 0 bases, and 18 bases lay between the germline ends. Germline V lookup: CDR1 DFQATT, CDR2 SNEGSKA (reference sequence). For the CDR3, the DNA is TGCAGTGCTAGAGATCTGGATAGCGCGAGGGGCTCCTACAATGAGCAGTTCTTC. This gives the protein CSARDLDSARGSYNEQFF.

This clonotype was observed many times. V gene TRBV10-3 combines with J gene TRBJ2-2, with unresolved D. This CDR3 region has 13 residues. The germline V gene encodes CDR1 ENHRY and CDR2 SYGVKD. Trimming pared 3 bases from V and 6 bases from J, leaving 8 bases between. The CDR3 DNA is TGTGCCATCAGTGACCAGCCGCCCGGGGAGCTGTTTTTT. Amino acids: CAISDQPPGELFF.

The table lists this clonotype with many counts. The chain employs TRBV7-9 and TRBJ2-5; D unclear. The V end lost 3 bases, the J end lost 7 bases, and 6 bases lay between the germline ends. In germline, CDR1 is SEHNR, CDR2 FQNEAQ (reference sequence). The CDR3 totals 11 residues. For the CDR3, the DNA is TGTGCCAGCAGCTTGACTTCGACCCAGTACTTC. Residues: CASSLTSTQYF.

This clonotype was counted at least ten times. The V call is TRBV29-1, the J call TRBJ2-3; TRBD2 might be the D (5 bases). Trimming stripped 7 bases from V and 2 bases from J, with 10 bases between. The CDR3 runs 12 residues. CDR1 is SQVTM, CDR2 ANQGSEA, per germline. CDR3 nucleotides: TGCAGCGCGAGCGGTTTCACAGATACGCAGTATTTT. This encodes CSASGFTDTQYF.

This clonotype appeared many times. Here the CDR3 DNA reads TGTGCCAGCTCACCCCCTAGCACAGATACGCAGTATTTT. Its translation is CASSPPSTDTQYF. This chain joins TRBV18 and TRBJ2-3; D gene unclear. This CDR3 is 13 amino acids long. CDR1 and CDR2 (germline): KGHSH, LQKENI. Trimming cost V 3 bases and J 0 bases, with 4 bases left between them. The variable domain in full, completed from reference TRBV18 and TRBJ2-3, reads NAGVMQNPRHLVRRRGQEARLRCSPMKGHSHVYWYRQLPEEGLKFMVYLQKENIIDESGMPKERFSAEFPKEGPSILRIQQVVRGDSAAYFCASSPPSTDTQYFGPGTRLTVL.

This clonotype was detected ten times or more. V and J are TRBV28 and TRBJ2-7; tentatively, D is TRBD1 (6 bases). The CDR3 has 15 amino acids. Germline CDR1 is MDHEN and CDR2 is SYDVKM. V lost 6 bases to trimming and J lost 1 base, with 16 bases between them. The CDR3 region has the DNA TGTGCCAGCAGCTTCCAGGGGCATGTATCCTACGAGCAGTACTTC. It codes for CASSFQGHVSYEQYF.

This clonotype was observed at least ten times. V is TRBV4-1 and J is TRBJ1-1; the D gene is possibly TRBD1 (6 bases). V lost 9 bases to trimming and J lost 1 base, with 15 bases between them. This CDR3 is 14 amino acids long. CDR1 is MGHRA and CDR2 is YSYEKL in the germline V gene. The CDR3, as DNA: TGCGCCAGTCAGGGGACCCTAAGGAACACTGAAGCTTTCTTT. Translated, it gives CASQGTLRNTEAFF.

This clonotype was counted a few times. The genes are TRBV7-2 and TRBJ2-2; D is undetermined. The CDR3 consists of 16 residues. CDR1 SGHTA and CDR2 FQGNSA come from the germline V gene. V was pared by 1 base and J by 0 bases, with 9 bases between. CDR3 residues: CASSLGGRANTGELFF. The CDR3 DNA reads TGTGCCAGCAGCTTAGGTGGTAGGGCGAACACCGGGGAGCTGTTTTTT.

This clonotype was found a few times. In DNA, the CDR3 is TGTGCCTGGACTCCCGCCAATGAGCAGTTCTTC. Protein: CAWTPANEQFF. The V call is TRBV30, the J call TRBJ2-1, with no clear D. This CDR3 contains 11 residues. The V and J ends lost 4 bases and 6 bases respectively, with 7 bases between them. The germline V gene has CDR1 GTSNPN and CDR2 SVGIG (reference sequence). The full variable domain, its missing parts supplied by reference TRBV30 and TRBJ2-1, is SQTIHQWPATLVQPVGSPLSLECTVEGTSNPNLYWYRQAAGRGLQLLFYSVGIGQISSEVPQNLSASRPQDRQFILSSKKLLLSDSGFYLCAWTPANEQFFGPGTRLTVL.

This clonotype showed up many times. This chain connects TRBV6-2 or TRBV6-3 to TRBJ2-7; D unclear. The CDR3 is made up of 12 amino acids. Germline V lookup: CDR1 MNHEY, CDR2 SVGEGT. V was trimmed by 3 bases and J by 9 bases, leaving 12 bases between them. CDR3 sequence reads: CASSYPSFGQYF. DNA for the CDR3: TGTGCCAGCAGTTATCCGTCTTTTGGGCAGTACTTC.

Only a few counts were recorded for this clonotype. V is TRBV6-2 or TRBV6-3 and J is TRBJ1-1; unclear D gene. The germline gives CDR1 MNHEY, CDR2 SVGEGT. Trimming removed 7 bases at V and 1 base at J, with 19 bases between. The CDR3 is 16 amino acids. CDR3: CASKQTGLRENTEAFF. The CDR3 nucleotides are TGTGCCAGCAAGCAGACCGGTCTCCGAGAGAACACTGAAGCTTTCTTT.

J is TRBJ2-5 and V is TRBV6-1; tentative D call: TRBD1 (5 bases). This CDR3 spans 14 amino acids. V lost 3 bases and J lost 5, with 13 bases in between. CDR1 is MNHNS and CDR2 is SASEGT in the germline V gene. The CDR3 DNA sequence: TGTGCCAGCAGTGAGGGGCCTAACGGGGAGACCCAGTACTTC. Its protein is CASSEGPNGETQYF.

This clonotype appeared many times. The V gene is TRBV20-1, the J gene TRBJ2-2; TRBD1 is a possible D gene (5 bases). The CDR3 contains 12 residues. Germline assignment: CDR1 DFQATT and CDR2 SNEGSKA (reference sequence). The V end lost 3 bases, the J end lost 3 bases, and 5 bases lay between the germline ends. For the CDR3, the DNA is TGCAGTGCTAGGACAGACACCGGGGAGCTGTTTTTT. This encodes CSARTDTGELFF.

This clonotype was detected many times. This chain uses TRBV12-3 or TRBV12-4 with TRBJ2-1; TRBD2 aligns across 12 bases. After removal of 6 bases from V and 10 bases from J, the junction contained 10 bases not matched to a gene. The CDR3 is made up of 15 amino acids. CDR3 DNA sequence: TGTGCCAGCAGCCCTACTAGCGGGAGGACCTGGGAGCAGTTCTTC. As protein: CASSPTSGRTWEQFF.

The table lists this clonotype with many counts. The chain recombines TRBV14 with TRBJ1-6, with D unclear. Germline CDR1 and CDR2: SGHDN and FVKESK. This CDR3 has 12 residues. V was shortened by 4 bases and J by 10 bases, with 8 bases between the two germline ends. The CDR3: CASSLGGSPLHF. DNA of the CDR3: TGTGCCAGCAGCCTTGGCGGGTCACCCCTCCACTTT. Together with reference TRBV14 and TRBJ1-6, the CDR3 gives the full variable domain: EAGVTQFPSHSVIEKGQTVTLRCDPISGHDNLYWYRRVMGKEIKFLLHFVKESKQDESGMPNNRFLAERTGGTYSTLKVQPAELEDSGVYFCASSLGGSPLHFGNGTRLTVT.

With regard to this clonotype: This may come from a read error, since a much larger clone is one base off. It is likely a read error, because the conserved phenylalanine at the end of the CDR3 is missing. The chain employs TRBV5-1 and TRBJ2-1, with 10 bases matching TRBD2. Trimming took 4 bases from V and 6 from J; bases not matched to a gene: 4. This CDR3 comprises 14 residues. The germline V gene has CDR1 SGHRS and CDR2 YFSETQ. DNA of the CDR3: TGCGCCAGCAGCACGGGACTAGCGCCCAATGAGCAGTTCTTG. It is translated as CASSTGLAPNEQFL.

Ten or more counts support this clonotype. The genes are TRBV5-1 and TRBJ2-3; no clear D gene. The V gene lost 0 bases and the J gene lost 6 bases, with 14 bases spanning the gap. The CDR3 loop spans 15 amino acids. Germline values: CDR1 SGHRS, CDR2 YFSETQ. The CDR3 spells CASSLARTFWDTQYF. In nucleotides, the CDR3 is TGCGCCAGCAGCTTGGCCCGGACCTTCTGGGATACGCAGTATTTT.